These 27 T cell receptor beta chains were sequenced from one sample in a study of T cells expressing NK-cell markers. Reprocessing the 5' RACE reads, TCRdb reports a single entry for every CDR3 protein and omits DNA. Its clone listing holds around 470,000 distinct CDR3 sequences. Source material: blood T cells: a sorted CD56 or NKG2C T cell subset, CD4+ or CD8+ T cells, or bulk PBMC T cells (not recorded which). These receptors all come from a woman aged 50 to 60 in good health.

V gene TRBV12-3 or TRBV12-4 combines with J gene TRBJ1-1; TCRdb outputs TRBD1, but without DNA this stays unchecked. The CDR3 contains 13 residues. The CDR3 here is CASGEGGPAEAFF.

This chain uses TRBV5-1 with TRBJ2-3. The CDR3 length is 15 residues. Germline V lookup: CDR1 SGHRS, CDR2 YFSETQ. The CDR3 reads CASSLGVANTDTQYF.

The rearrangement uses TRBV20-1 and TRBJ1-1. The germline gives CDR1 DFQATT, CDR2 SNEGSKA (reference sequence). CDR3 length: 14 residues. Here the CDR3 reads CSARFSGSRPEAFF.

The genes are TRBV30 and TRBJ2-3; the TCRdb call, TRBD2, lacks DNA for checking. The CDR3 has 15 amino acids. Germline lookup yields CDR1 GTSNPN and CDR2 SVGIG (reference sequence). CDR3 amino acids: CAWTSYSGNTDTQYF.

The V and J genes are TRBV7-7 and TRBJ2-1; no DNA is available, so the TRBD2 call from TCRdb remains unchecked. Germline CDR1 is SSHAT and CDR2 is FNYEAQ (reference sequence). CDR3 length equals 17 residues. Here the CDR3 reads CASSPSPLHHSYNEQFF.

The chain has TRBV7-8 and TRBJ2-1; the TCRdb call, TRBD1, lacks DNA for checking. The germline V gene encodes CDR1 SGHVS and CDR2 FQNEAQ. This CDR3 is 15 amino acids long. This chain's CDR3 is CASSLTQGGYNEQFF.

This chain links TRBV6-1 with TRBJ2-1; absent DNA, TCRdb's TRBD1 call cannot be checked. Germline CDR1 reads MNHNS; CDR2 reads SASEGT. The CDR3 has 14 residues. The CDR3 loop reads CASSDRGLGDEQFF.

V is TRBV20-1 and J is TRBJ1-1; TCRdb outputs TRBD1, but without DNA this stays unchecked. The CDR3 is 13 residues long. Germline CDR1 reads DFQATT; CDR2 reads SNEGSKA (reference sequence). CDR3: CSAREDRVAEAFF.

The CDR3 loop is CASSPGQAIYEQYF. This chain uses TRBV4-1 with TRBJ2-7; TCRdb designates TRBD1, a call that cannot be tested without DNA. CDR3 length equals 14 residues. The germline gives CDR1 MGHRA, CDR2 YSYEKL.

V is TRBV27 and J is TRBJ2-1. Germline V gene lookup returns CDR1 MNHEY and CDR2 SMNVEV (reference sequence). This CDR3 is built from 16 residues. This CDR3 is CASSLSSAGYYNEQFF.

The gene calls are TRBV12-3 or TRBV12-4 and TRBJ1-4; TCRdb proposes TRBD1, but this gene call is untestable without DNA. This CDR3 is 15 amino acids long. This CDR3 reads CASSFQGGAREKLFF.

J is TRBJ2-3 and V is TRBV25-1; TCRdb names TRBD1, which stays unverified in the absence of DNA. CDR3 length: 15 amino acids. The germline V gene has CDR1 MGHDK and CDR2 SYGVNS. The CDR3 sequence is CASSEGGQGTDTQYF.

The V gene is TRBV29-1, the J gene TRBJ2-4; TCRdb lists TRBD1, though no DNA is available to test this call. CDR1 and CDR2 (germline): SQVTM, ANQGSEA. The CDR3 consists of 11 residues. The CDR3 is CSVTRASLQYF. Based on the CDR3 plus reference TRBV29-1 and TRBJ2-4, the full variable domain is SAVISQKPSRDICQRGTSLTIQCQVDSQVTMMFWYRQQPGQSLTLIATANQGSEATYESGFVIDKFPISRPNLTFSTLTVSNMSPEDSSIYLCSVTRASLQYFGAGTRLSVL.

The chain is built from TRBV12-3 or TRBV12-4 and TRBJ2-2; TCRdb picks TRBD2, but there is no DNA to check that call. CDR3 size: 16 residues. CDR3 protein: CASSLLAGGPHGELFF.

The chain couples TRBV9 to TRBJ2-1; lacking DNA, the TRBD1 call made by TCRdb goes unchecked. CDR1 is SGDLS and CDR2 is YYNGEE in the germline V gene. The CDR3 is 15 residues long. CDR3 sequence: CASSVAGGGVDEQFF. Full variable domain (remainder filled in from reference TRBV9 and TRBJ2-1): DSGVTQTPKHLITATGQRVTLRCSPRSGDLSVYWYQQSLDQGLQFLIQYYNGEERAKGNILERFSAQQFPDLHSELNLSSLELGDSALYFCASSVAGGGVDEQFFGPGTRLTVL.

The rearrangement links TRBV11-1 to TRBJ1-1. CDR3 size: 14 residues. Germline V lookup: CDR1 SGHAT, CDR2 FQDESV (reference sequence). CDR3 residues: CASSSIRRGTEAFF.

The chain is built from TRBV7-9 and TRBJ2-3. This CDR3 is 13 amino acids long. The germline V gene encodes CDR1 SEHNR and CDR2 FQNEAQ (reference sequence). The CDR3 sequence is CASSPRQSDTQYF.

V usage is TRBV18 and J usage is TRBJ2-3; TCRdb returns TRBD2, unconfirmable since there is no DNA. The length of the CDR3 is 17 residues. CDR1 KGHSH and CDR2 LQKENI come from the germline V gene. The CDR3 spells CASSPLGLAGVTDTQYF.

The rearrangement uses TRBV12-3 or TRBV12-4 and TRBJ2-1; no DNA is available, so the TRBD1 call from TCRdb remains unchecked. The CDR3 totals 16 residues. The CDR3 is CASSRDRGLGFDEQFF.

The chain is built from TRBV9 and TRBJ1-1; the TRBD1 assignment by TCRdb is unverifiable without DNA. CDR3 length: 16 residues. Germline lookup yields CDR1 SGDLS and CDR2 YYNGEE. The chain's CDR3 is CASSAHPGQGATEAFF.

The J gene is TRBJ1-5, the V gene TRBV12-3 or TRBV12-4; TCRdb's D call of TRBD1 is untestable without DNA. The CDR3 totals 15 residues. The CDR3 sequence is CASRQDGQGGQPQHF.

J is TRBJ1-6 and V is TRBV15; TCRdb indicates TRBD1, and absent DNA this call remains unverified. The CDR3 sequence is 15 residues long. Germline-derived CDR1 and CDR2 are LNHNV and YYDKDF (reference sequence). This CDR3 is CATSRKDTLNSPLHF. Supplemented by reference TRBV15 and TRBJ1-6, the full variable domain reads DAMVIQNPRYQVTQFGKPVTLSCSQTLNHNVMYWYQQKSSQAPKLLFHYYDKDFNNEADTPDNFQSRRPNTSFCFLDIRSPGLGDTAMYLCATSRKDTLNSPLHFGNGTRLTVT.

The chain recombines TRBV12-3 or TRBV12-4 with TRBJ2-5. The CDR3 length is 12 residues. CDR3 sequence: CASAVPKETQYF.

This chain joins TRBV19 and TRBJ2-2. The germline gives CDR1 LNHDA, CDR2 SQIVND (reference sequence). The CDR3 totals 11 residues. The CDR3 loop reads CASTGAGELFF.

The chain recombines TRBV6-1 with TRBJ2-5; no DNA is available, so the TRBD2 call from TCRdb remains unchecked. Germline CDR1 and CDR2: MNHNS and SASEGT. The CDR3 runs to 13 residues. CDR3 residues: CASDTSNQETQYF.

The gene calls are TRBV7-8 and TRBJ1-1; TCRdb designates TRBD1, a call that cannot be tested without DNA. Germline V lookup: CDR1 SGHVS, CDR2 FQNEAQ. The CDR3 spans 17 residues. The CDR3 sequence is CASRRKPVGRSYTEAFF.

The chain employs TRBV5-1 and TRBJ2-7; TCRdb reports TRBD1, a call that lacks DNA to check it against. CDR3 length: 14 residues. In germline, CDR1 is SGHRS, CDR2 YFSETQ. CDR3 amino acids: CASSRDRGTAEQYF.